This is a list of T cell receptor beta chains from one sample in a study of blood T cell repertoires in COVID-19. Clones were read by immunoSEQ multiplex PCR, and TCRdb kept only the in-frame ones, dropping some. The sample records 150,000 to 200,000 clones, roughly 87% being singletons. The sequenced sample was peripheral blood. These receptors were taken from a man aged 55 to 70 with active or convalescent COVID-19. CDR3s include the opening cysteine and the closing phenylalanine or tryptophan. Each record gives: J gene, D gene, V gene, clone size, CDR3 DNA, CDR3 protein. The D gene is left open where the match is weak. Clone size, where shown, is once, few, many, or a class for clones that have expanded.

TRBJ2-5 - TRBV18 - TGTGCCAGCTCACCGGGGAGACAAGAGACCCAGTACTTC CASSPGRQETQYF
TRBJ2-7 - TRBV20-1 - TGCAGTGCTAGTAGAGGTAGGAGCTCCTACGAGCAGTACTTC CSASRGRSSYEQYF
TRBJ1-1 - TRBV5-1 - TGCGCCAGCAGCTTAAACAGTCAGAACACTGAAGCTTTCTTT CASSLNSQNTEAFF
TRBJ1-3 - TRBV11-2 - TGTGCCAGCAGCCCCTTGGCGACTTCCCCTGGAAACACCATATATTTT CASSPLATSPGNTIYF
TRBJ1-1 TRBD1 TRBV5-1 once TGCGCCAGCAGCCAACAGGGGGCGCTCACTGAAGCTTTCTTT CASSQQGALTEAFF
TRBJ2-7 - TRBV9 - TGTGCCAGCAGCGTAGGGGCAGGGTTCCCCCTCGAGCAGTACTTC CASSVGAGFPLEQYF
TRBJ2-1 TRBD2 TRBV29-1 - TGCCCCCCGGGGGGCTCCTACAATGAGCAGTTCTTC CPPGGSYNEQFF
TRBJ1-3 TRBD1 TRBV7-8 - TGTGCCAGCAGCCTCCGGGACAGGGGGAGCTCTGGAAACACCATATATTTT CASSLRDRGSSGNTIYF
TRBJ1-6 - TRBV27 - TGTGCCAGCAGTTTATACAGGGTTTCACCCCTCCACTTT CASSLYRVSPLHF
TRBJ2-5 TRBD2 TRBV5-1 - TGCGCCAGCAGGCAAAGGACTAGCGTGGAAGAGACCCAGTACTTC CASRQRTSVEETQYF
TRBJ1-1 TRBD1 TRBV2 - TGTGCCAGCAGTGTTAGGGGGCGCGGGACTGAAGCTTTCTTT CASSVRGRGTEAFF
TRBJ2-1 TRBD1 TRBV6-5 - TGTGCCAGCAGTTACGTACGAGACAGGGGGCTTCTGCTGTTCTTC CASSYVRDRGLLLFF
TRBJ1-6 - TRBV28 - TGTGCCAGCAGCCGTTATGGGTGGGACCAGGACAGTATGAATTCACCCCTCCACTTT CASSRYGWDQDSMNSPLHF
TRBJ2-7 - TRBV6-5 - TGTGGCTCCTCCGGGTCCTACGAGCAGTACTTC CGSSGSYEQYF
TRBJ2-1 - TRBV9 - TGTGCCAGCAGCGTAGGGACAGACAATGAGCAGTTCTTC CASSVGTDNEQFF
TRBJ1-2 TRBD1 TRBV27 - TGTGCCAGCAGTCTCGGACAGGGGACAAGGGCGGAAGGCTACACCTTC CASSLGQGTRAEGYTF
TRBJ1-2 TRBD1 TRBV11-3 - TGTGCCAGCAGCTTAGAGTTGGTGGGGACAGGGGGTGATCCCCACTATGGCTACACCTTC CASSLELVGTGGDPHYGYTF
TRBJ2-3 TRBD2 TRBV2 few TGTGCCAGCTCCATCGCGGGGGGACCAGATACGCAGTATTTT CASSIAGGPDTQYF
TRBJ2-3 - TRBV19 - TGTGCCAGTAATCCCCGGGTGGCAGATACGCAGTATTTT CASNPRVADTQYF
TRBJ2-1 - TRBV5-6 - TGTGCCAGCAGCTATTACGAGTTTACCTACAATGAGCAGTTCTTC CASSYYEFTYNEQFF
TRBJ2-2 - TRBV18 once TGTGCCAGCTCAAATTTGGAGGTCACAAACACCGGGGAGCTGTTTTTT CASSNLEVTNTGELFF
TRBJ2-3 TRBD1 TRBV6-5 - TGTGCCAGCAGGGAGGACAGGGGTCATACGCAGTATTTT CASREDRGHTQYF
TRBJ1-2 - TRBV6-5 once TGTGCCAGCAGTTACTCGAAGGGGTATGGCTACACCTTC CASSYSKGYGYTF
TRBJ1-4 - TRBV11-2 - TGTGCCAGCAGCTTATACAGGGCCGCAACTAATGAAAAACTGTTTTTT CASSLYRAATNEKLFF
TRBJ1-1 - TRBV14 - TGTGCCAGCAGCCCTTATATTGACAGGAAAGAAGCTTTCTTT CASSPYIDRKEAFF
TRBJ1-1 - TRBV19 - TGTGCCAGTAGTATAATTGGACAGCTCTGGAACACTGAAGCTTTCTTT CASSIIGQLWNTEAFF
TRBJ1-5 TRBD1 TRBV4-1 once TGCGCCAGCAGCCAAGGACAGGGCTTTGGGCAGCCCCAGCATTTT CASSQGQGFGQPQHF
TRBJ2-7 TRBD2 TRBV6-5 - TGTGCCAGCAGCCCCCGGGGACTAGCGGGCGAGCAGTACTTC CASSPRGLAGEQYF
TRBJ2-7 TRBD1 TRBV14 few TGTGCCAGCAGCCATCCACGGACAGGGAGGTACGAGCAGTACTTC CASSHPRTGRYEQYF
TRBJ2-2 - TRBV6-4 - TGTGCCAGCAGAGAGTCAGGGGTGGACACCGGGGAGCTGTTTTTT CASRESGVDTGELFF
TRBJ1-4 - TRBV6-5 - TGTGCCAGCAGTTACGGGGGAGGGGACAATGAAAAACTGTTTTTT CASSYGGGDNEKLFF
TRBJ1-3 - TRBV2 - TGTGCCAGCAGTGAAGGCGGGGGGTACTCTGGAAACACCATATATTTT CASSEGGGYSGNTIYF
TRBJ2-5 TRBD1 TRBV11-1 - TGTGCCAGCAGCCTGGGGACAGGGTGGGAGACCCAGTACTTC CASSLGTGWETQYF
TRBJ1-5 TRBD1 TRBV2 - TGTGCCAGCACCGAGCAGGGGGTGTCGCAGCCCCAGCATTTT CASTEQGVSQPQHF
TRBJ2-5 - TRBV19 - TGTGCCACCCAACCGGGGGACCAAGAGACCCAGTACTTC CATQPGDQETQYF
TRBJ1-1 - TRBV19 - TGTGCCAGTAGTATAGTTTGGGGGGTGAACACTGAAGCTTTCTTT CASSIVWGVNTEAFF
TRBJ1-4 - TRBV19 - TGTGCCAGTAGTAAGGCGCGGGATCGCAATGAAAAACTGTTTTTT CASSKARDRNEKLFF
TRBJ1-3 TRBD1 TRBV11-2 - TGTGCCAGCAGCTCACGACAGGGGTCCTCTGGAAACACCATATATTTT CASSSRQGSSGNTIYF
TRBJ1-6 TRBD1 TRBV4-1 - TGCGCCAGCAGCCAGCGGGACAGGGTGACCTATAATTCACCCCTCCACTTT CASSQRDRVTYNSPLHF
TRBJ1-6 TRBD1 TRBV10-1 few TGCGCCAGCAGCGCTGGACAGGATGGATCACCCCTCCACTTT CASSAGQDGSPLHF
TRBJ1-1 - TRBV30 once TGTGCCTGGAGACATCTAAGGACAAACACTGAAGCTTTCTTT CAWRHLRTNTEAFF
TRBJ2-2 - TRBV11-1 - TGTGCCAGCAGCTTGCGACAGGCGAACACCGGGGAGCTGTTTTTT CASSLRQANTGELFF
TRBJ1-2 - TRBV5-4 - TGTGCCAGCAGCTGGGGGGTGGGCAGGGAGGAAAATAACTATGGCTACACCTTC CASSWGVGREENNYGYTF
TRBJ1-1 - TRBV25-1 once TGTGCCAGCAAGCAGGGTGGAAACACTGAAGCTTTCTTT CASKQGGNTEAFF
TRBJ2-1 - TRBV3-1/TRBV3-2 - TGTGCCAGCAGCGGCGGGACAGCGTACAATGAGCAGTTCTTC CASSGGTAYNEQFF
TRBJ1-1 TRBD1 TRBV24-1 few TGTGCCACCAGTGATTCTCGACAGGGGGGTGGCACTGAAGCTTTCTTT CATSDSRQGGGTEAFF
TRBJ2-5 TRBD1 TRBV4-2 - TGTGCCAGCAGCCAGCAACGGGACAGGGGTAAAGAGACCCAGTACTTC CASSQQRDRGKETQYF
TRBJ1-3 - TRBV10-1 - TGCGCCAGCAGTGACGGGATCTCTGGAAACACCATATATTTT CASSDGISGNTIYF
TRBJ2-2 TRBD1 TRBV7-9 - TGTGCCAGCAGCTCTCGGGACAGAAGCACCGGGGAGCTGTTTTTT CASSSRDRSTGELFF
TRBJ2-3 - TRBV7-6 - TGTGCCAGCAGCTTCTTGCAGACAGATACGCAGTATTTT CASSFLQTDTQYF
TRBJ2-3 TRBD2 TRBV10-3 - TGTGCCATCAGACCCGGACTAGCGACAGATACGCAGTATTTT CAIRPGLATDTQYF